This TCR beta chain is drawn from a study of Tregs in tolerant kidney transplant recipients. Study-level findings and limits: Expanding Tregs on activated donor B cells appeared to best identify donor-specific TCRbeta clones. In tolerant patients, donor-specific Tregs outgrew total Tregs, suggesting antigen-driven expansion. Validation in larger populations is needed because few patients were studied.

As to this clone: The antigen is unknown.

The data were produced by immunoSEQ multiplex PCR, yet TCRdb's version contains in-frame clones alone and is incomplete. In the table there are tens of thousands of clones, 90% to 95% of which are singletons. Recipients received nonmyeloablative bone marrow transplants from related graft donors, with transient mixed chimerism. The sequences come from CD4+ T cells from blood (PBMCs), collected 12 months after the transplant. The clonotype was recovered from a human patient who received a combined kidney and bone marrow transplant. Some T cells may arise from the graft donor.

This CDR3 reads CVRSFSRPGLAGGSYNEQFF. CDR3 sequence (DNA): TGTGTCAGAAGCTTCTCTCGGCCGGGACTAGCGGGAGGCTCCTACAATGAGCAGTTCTTC. The chain couples TRBV7-5 to TRBJ2-1; TRBD2, the D gene given by the table, was not confirmed from the DNA. TRBV7-5 is deemed a pseudogene. The CDR3 has 20 residues.